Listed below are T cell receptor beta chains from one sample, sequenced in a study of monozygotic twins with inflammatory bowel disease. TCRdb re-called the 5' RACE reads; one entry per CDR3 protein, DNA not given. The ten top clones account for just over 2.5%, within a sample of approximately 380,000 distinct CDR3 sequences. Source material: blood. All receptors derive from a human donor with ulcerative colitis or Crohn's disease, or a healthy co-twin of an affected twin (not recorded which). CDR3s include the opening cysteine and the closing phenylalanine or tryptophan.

CDR3 protein: CASSLILGLAGFTDMQYF
J gene: TRBJ2-3
CDR3 length: 18
V gene: TRBV5-1

CDR3 protein: CASSLNLQGHGELFF
J gene: TRBJ2-2
CDR3 length: 15
V gene: TRBV5-1

CDR3 protein: CASSYKTEAFF
J gene: TRBJ1-1
CDR3 length: 11
V gene: TRBV6-5

CDR3 protein: CATQWLREQYF
J gene: TRBJ2-7
CDR3 length: 11
V gene: TRBV6-5

CDR3 protein: CASSDYDSLGPDTQYF
J gene: TRBJ2-3
CDR3 length: 16
V gene: TRBV6-1

CDR3 protein: CATSDPKTGGSFPDTQYF
J gene: TRBJ2-3
CDR3 length: 18
V gene: TRBV24-1

CDR3 protein: CASSQETGANVLTF
J gene: TRBJ2-6
CDR3 length: 14
V gene: TRBV3-1

CDR3 protein: CASSLAGTSGEMGTQYF
J gene: TRBJ2-5
CDR3 length: 17
V gene: TRBV12-3/TRBV12-4

CDR3 protein: CASSYQRTVLLGTGELFF
J gene: TRBJ2-2
CDR3 length: 18
V gene: TRBV6-5

CDR3 protein: CASSPNLQRGVRDTGELFF
J gene: TRBJ2-2
CDR3 length: 19
V gene: TRBV5-1

CDR3 protein: CASSQEKGLNEKLFF
J gene: TRBJ1-4
CDR3 length: 15
V gene: TRBV4-3

CDR3 protein: CASSLYLGSNTGELFF
J gene: TRBJ2-2
CDR3 length: 16
V gene: TRBV5-1

CDR3 protein: CASSDDEYEQYF
J gene: TRBJ2-7
CDR3 length: 12
V gene: TRBV6-2/TRBV6-3

CDR3 protein: CASSLGLPNLGINYGYTF
J gene: TRBJ1-2
CDR3 length: 18
V gene: TRBV5-1

CDR3 protein: CASSLGVRRETQYF
J gene: TRBJ2-5
CDR3 length: 14
V gene: TRBV5-1

CDR3 protein: CSGAGAYEQYF
J gene: TRBJ2-7
CDR3 length: 11
V gene: TRBV29-1

CDR3 protein: CSARDPGARGYTF
J gene: TRBJ1-2
CDR3 length: 13
V gene: TRBV20-1

CDR3 protein: CASSLGQTIYEQYF
J gene: TRBJ2-7
CDR3 length: 14
V gene: TRBV7-9

CDR3 protein: CSAKQGTAYEQYF
J gene: TRBJ2-7
CDR3 length: 13
V gene: TRBV20-1

CDR3 protein: CASSLPAGGFGDTQYF
J gene: TRBJ2-3
CDR3 length: 16
V gene: TRBV7-8

CDR3 protein: CASSLLATTNYEQYF
J gene: TRBJ2-7
CDR3 length: 15
V gene: TRBV5-1

CDR3 protein: CASSSSKETQYF
J gene: TRBJ2-5
CDR3 length: 12
V gene: TRBV5-1

CDR3 protein: CASSLAQGGEKLFF
J gene: TRBJ1-4
CDR3 length: 14
V gene: TRBV7-9

CDR3 protein: CASGDRLQETQYF
J gene: TRBJ2-5
CDR3 length: 13
V gene: TRBV5-6

CDR3 protein: CASSQDRQGAVEQYF
J gene: TRBJ2-7
CDR3 length: 15
V gene: TRBV4-1

CDR3 protein: CASSYGGGDSYEQYF
J gene: TRBJ2-7
CDR3 length: 15
V gene: TRBV6-5